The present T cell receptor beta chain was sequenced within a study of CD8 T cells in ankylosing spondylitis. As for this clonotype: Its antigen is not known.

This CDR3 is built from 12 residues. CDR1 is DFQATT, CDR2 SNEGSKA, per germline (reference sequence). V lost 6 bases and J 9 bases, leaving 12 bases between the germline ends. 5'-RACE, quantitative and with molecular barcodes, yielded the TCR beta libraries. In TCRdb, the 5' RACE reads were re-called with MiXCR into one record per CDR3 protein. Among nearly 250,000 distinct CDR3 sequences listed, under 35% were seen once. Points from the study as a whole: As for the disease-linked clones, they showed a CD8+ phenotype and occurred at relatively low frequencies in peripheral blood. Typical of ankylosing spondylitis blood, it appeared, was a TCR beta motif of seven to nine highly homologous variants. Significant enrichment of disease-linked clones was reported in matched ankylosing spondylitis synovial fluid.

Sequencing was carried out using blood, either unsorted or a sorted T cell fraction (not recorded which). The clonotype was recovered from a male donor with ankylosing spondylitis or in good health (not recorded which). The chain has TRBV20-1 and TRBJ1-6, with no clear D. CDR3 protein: CSAPNRVSPLHF. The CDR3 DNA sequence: TGCAGTGCCCCTAATCGGGTTTCACCCCTCCACTTT.